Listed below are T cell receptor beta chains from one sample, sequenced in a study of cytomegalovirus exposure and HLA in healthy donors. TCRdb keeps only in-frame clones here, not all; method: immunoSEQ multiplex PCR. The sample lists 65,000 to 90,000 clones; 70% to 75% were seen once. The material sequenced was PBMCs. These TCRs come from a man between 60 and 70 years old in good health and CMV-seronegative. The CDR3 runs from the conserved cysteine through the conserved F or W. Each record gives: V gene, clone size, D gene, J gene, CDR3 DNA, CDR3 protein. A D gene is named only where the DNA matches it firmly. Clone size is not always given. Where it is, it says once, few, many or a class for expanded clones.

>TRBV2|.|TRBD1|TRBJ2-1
TGTGCCAGCAGTATGACAGGGGGGGGATTCAATGAGCAGTTCTTC
CASSMTGGGFNEQFF
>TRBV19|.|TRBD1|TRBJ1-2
TGTGCCAGTAGCGAAAGGGACAGATCCAACTATGGCTACACCTTC
CASSERDRSNYGYTF
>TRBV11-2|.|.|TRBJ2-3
TGTGCCAGCAGCTTAGGAACAGGGTTCGGAGATACGCAGTATTTT
CASSLGTGFGDTQYF
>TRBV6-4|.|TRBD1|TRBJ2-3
TGTGCCAGCAGTGACCTGGCAGGGGGCGGAGATACGCAGTATTTT
CASSDLAGGGDTQYF
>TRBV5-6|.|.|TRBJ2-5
TGTGCCAGCAGCGCGGACGGACTGCGGAAGACCCAGTACTTC
CASSADGLRKTQYF
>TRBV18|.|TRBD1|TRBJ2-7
TGTGCCAGCTCACCACAGGACAGGCCGAGCTCCTACGAGCAGTACTTC
CASSPQDRPSSYEQYF
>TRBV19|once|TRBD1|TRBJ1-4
TGTGCCAGTAGTGACCGGGACAGGCTTAATGAAAAACTGTTTTTT
CASSDRDRLNEKLFF
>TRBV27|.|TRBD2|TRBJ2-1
TGTGCCAGCACCCTAAGCGGGGGGGTCTCTGAGCAGTTCTTC
CASTLSGGVSEQFF
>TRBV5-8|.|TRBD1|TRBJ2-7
TGTGCCAGCAGCTTCGGTCCCGGGACAGGGGCTTTCCACGAGCAGTACTTC
CASSFGPGTGAFHEQYF
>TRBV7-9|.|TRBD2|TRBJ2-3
TGTGCCAGCAGCTCCCCGGGCCAGCGGGGGGTAGATACGCAGTATTTT
CASSSPGQRGVDTQYF
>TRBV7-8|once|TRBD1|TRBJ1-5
TGTGCCAGCAGCTTATCAACAGGGGGCGTACAGCCCCAGCATTTT
CASSLSTGGVQPQHF
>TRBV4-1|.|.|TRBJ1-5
TGCGCCAGCAGCCATGGGGCGTTCCCTGGTCAGCCCCAGCATTTT
CASSHGAFPGQPQHF
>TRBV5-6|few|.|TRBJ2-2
TGTGCCAGCAGCTCCCGGACAAGGCCGGGGGTCGGGGAGCTGTTTTTT
CASSSRTRPGVGELFF
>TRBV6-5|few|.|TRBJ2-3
TGTGCCAGCAGTTACTCCTTGGCGGGGCGCACAGATACGCAGTATTTT
CASSYSLAGRTDTQYF
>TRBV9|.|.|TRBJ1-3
TGTGCCAGCAGCGCCAACAGGTTCACCTCTGGAAACACCATATATTTT
CASSANRFTSGNTIYF
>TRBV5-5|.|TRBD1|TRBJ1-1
TGTGCCAGCAGCTTGGAGGTTAACAGGGGAATTAGCACTGAAGCTTTCTTT
CASSLEVNRGISTEAFF
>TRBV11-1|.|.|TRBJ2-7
TGTGCCAGCAGCTTGTCCCGGGTTTCGTACGAGCAGTACTTC
CASSLSRVSYEQYF
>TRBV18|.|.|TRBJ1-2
TGTGCCAGCTCATCGGACAGCTATGGCTACACCTTC
CASSSDSYGYTF
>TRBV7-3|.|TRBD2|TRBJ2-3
TGTGCCAGCAGTACCAGACTAGCGGGGAGGACAGATACGCAGTATTTT
CASSTRLAGRTDTQYF
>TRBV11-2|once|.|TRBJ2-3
TGTGCCAGCAGCCGTGCCGGGAACCACGATTGGGATACGCAGTATTTT
CASSRAGNHDWDTQYF
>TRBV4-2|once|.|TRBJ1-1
TGTGCCAGCAGCCAAGTGGACTTAACGAACACTGAAGCTTTCTTT
CASSQVDLTNTEAFF
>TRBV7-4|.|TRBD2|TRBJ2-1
TGTGCCAGCAGCTTAGGGACTAGCGGGGGCCGGTTCTACAATGAGCAGTTCTTC
CASSLGTSGGRFYNEQFF
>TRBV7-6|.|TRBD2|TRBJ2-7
TGTGCCAGCAGCTTAGAGGGGACTAGCGGGGGGGGGCAACGGTACGAGCAGTACTTC
CASSLEGTSGGGQRYEQYF
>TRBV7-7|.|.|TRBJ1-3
TGTGCCAGCAGCTCCTTCCGGAGGTCAGGAGTCCTTCCTGGAAACACCATATATTTT
CASSSFRRSGVLPGNTIYF
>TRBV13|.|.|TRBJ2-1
TGTGCCAGCAGCTTAAGACTGGCTAACTACAATGAGCAGTTCTTC
CASSLRLANYNEQFF
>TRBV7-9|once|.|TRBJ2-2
TGTGCCAGCAGCCGCCCGAGGGCCACCGGGGAGCTGTTTTTT
CASSRPRATGELFF
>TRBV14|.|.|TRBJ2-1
TGTGCCAGCAGCCCTGGGGCTCATAATGAGCAGTTCTTC
CASSPGAHNEQFF
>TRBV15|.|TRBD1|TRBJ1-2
TGTGCCACCAGCCGGGAAGACAGGGGGGAGAGCTATGGCTACACCTTC
CATSREDRGESYGYTF
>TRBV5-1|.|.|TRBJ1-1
TGCGCCAGCAGCTGGCCGAATCAGGATGAAGCTTTCTTT
CASSWPNQDEAFF
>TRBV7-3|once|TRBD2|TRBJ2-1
TGTGCCAGCAGTCCCCGCCGGGGGGGTACAAATGAGCAGTTCTTC
CASSPRRGGTNEQFF
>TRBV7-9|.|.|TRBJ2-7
TGTGCCAGCAGTTCCGGGACATCGGTCACCTACGAGCAGTACTTC
CASSSGTSVTYEQYF
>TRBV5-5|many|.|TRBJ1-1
TGTGCCAGCAGCCCCGGGGGGGACACTGAAGCTTTCTTT
CASSPGGDTEAFF
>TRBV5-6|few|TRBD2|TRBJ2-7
TGTGCCAGCAGCTTGCCTAGCGGGCCCTACGAGCAGTACTTC
CASSLPSGPYEQYF
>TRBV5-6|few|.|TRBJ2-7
TGTGCCAGCAGCCGCCCCCCAGGCTACGAGCAGTACTTC
CASSRPPGYEQYF
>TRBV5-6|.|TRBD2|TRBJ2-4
TGTGCCAGCAGCTTGTCAGGGAGGGCGCTAGCCAAAAACATTCAGTACTTC
CASSLSGRALAKNIQYF
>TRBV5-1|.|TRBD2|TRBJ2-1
TGCGCCAGCAGCTTGGTAGCCCTAGCGGGGGGCCGGAATCACAATGAGCAGTTCTTC
CASSLVALAGGRNHNEQFF
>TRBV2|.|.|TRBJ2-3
TGTGCCAGCAGTGAAGCAGGAGCGGCAGATACGCAGTATTTT
CASSEAGAADTQYF
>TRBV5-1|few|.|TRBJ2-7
TGCGCCAGCAGCCTCCCAGGGATCTCCTACGAGCAGTACTTC
CASSLPGISYEQYF
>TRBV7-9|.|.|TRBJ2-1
TGTGCCAGCAGCGGCGGCTCCTACAATGAGCAGTTCTTC
CASSGGSYNEQFF
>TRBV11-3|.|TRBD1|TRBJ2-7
TGTGCCAGCAGCTTAAGACCGGGACAGGGGGTAGGCGAGCAGTACTTC
CASSLRPGQGVGEQYF
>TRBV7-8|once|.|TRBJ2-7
TGTGCCAGCAGCCCGGACACCTACGAGCAGTACTTC
CASSPDTYEQYF
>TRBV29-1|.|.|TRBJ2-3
TGCAGCGTTGATTCCCTGGCCAACACGCAGTATTTT
CSVDSLANTQYF
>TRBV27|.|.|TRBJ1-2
TGTGCCAGCAGTTTATGGGCTTCTAACTGGGACTATGGCTACACCTTC
CASSLWASNWDYGYTF
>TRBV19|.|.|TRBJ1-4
TGTGCCAGTAGTATCTGGGATAAGGGAGGGAAACTGTTTTTT
CASSIWDKGGKLFF
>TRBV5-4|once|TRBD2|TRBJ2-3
TGTGCCAGCAGGAGACTAGCGATAAGCACAGATACGCAGTATTTT
CASRRLAISTDTQYF
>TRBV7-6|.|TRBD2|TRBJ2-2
TGTGCCAGCAGCATCCTGGGACTAGCGGGGGCCCTAGCGAACACCGGGGAGCTGTTTTTT
CASSILGLAGALANTGELFF
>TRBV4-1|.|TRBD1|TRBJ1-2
TGCGCCAGCAGCCAGAGGGGGCAGGGGGCGAATACCTTC
CASSQRGQGANTF
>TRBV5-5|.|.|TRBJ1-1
TGTGCCAGCAGCTTTGAAGGGGGAAGGTTGGGTACTGAAGCTTTCTTT
CASSFEGGRLGTEAFF
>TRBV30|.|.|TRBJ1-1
TGTGCCTGGAGTCCAGCCCGGTGGGGCCACACTGAAGCTTTCTTT
CAWSPARWGHTEAFF
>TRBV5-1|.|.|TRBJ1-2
TGCGCCAGCAGCACCGGCGGGGGGTCCTATGGCTACACCTTC
CASSTGGGSYGYTF
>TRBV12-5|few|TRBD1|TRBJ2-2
TGTGCTAGTGGTCCGAAGACAGGGCTCCTTGGGGAGCTGTTTTTT
CASGPKTGLLGELFF
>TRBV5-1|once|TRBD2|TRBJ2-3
TGCGCCAGCAGCTTGGGCTTATTTAGCGGGGGGCGCACAGATACGCAGTATTTT
CASSLGLFSGGRTDTQYF